Listed here are 30 T cell receptor beta chains from one sample, sequenced in a study of cytomegalovirus exposure and HLA in healthy donors. Use of 60 Vbeta and 13 Jbeta primers characterized the PCR. Assay used: immunoSEQ multiplex PCR; TCRdb lists only in-frame clones, some missing. The table lists around 100,000 clones, roughly 70% of them singletons, with 0.87% in the top ten. Sequenced sample: PBMCs. All receptors derive from a woman in her 30s in good health and CMV-seronegative.

The J gene is TRBJ1-3, the V gene TRBV30; D perhaps matches TRBD1 (5 bases). Between the trimmed V and J ends, which lost 0 bases and 1 base, there was a span of 7 bases. CDR3 length: 14 residues. CDR1 is GTSNPN and CDR2 is SVGIG in the germline V gene (reference sequence). The CDR3 protein is CAWSVRGSGNTIYF. CDR3 coding DNA: TGTGCCTGGAGTGTACGGGGGTCTGGAAACACCATATATTTT.

The CDR3 nucleotides read TGTGCCAGCTACTCAGGGACAGTGACGAACTATGGCTACACCTTC. This gives the protein CASYSGTVTNYGYTF. This chain links TRBV6-5 with TRBJ1-2, with 7 bases lining up with TRBD1. The junction had 11 bases not matched to a gene; V was cut back by 8 bases and J by 2 bases. CDR3 length: 15 residues. CDR1 and CDR2 from the germline V gene are MNHEY and SVGAGI.

The V and J genes are TRBV4-2 and TRBJ2-1; 8 bases are a match to TRBD2. This CDR3 region has 17 residues. V trimming: 2 bases; J trimming: 7 bases; junction bases outside the gene matches: 13. The germline V gene has CDR1 LGHNA and CDR2 YNFKEQ. CDR3 region: CASSQSLGRARQNEQFF. Written as DNA, the CDR3 is TGTGCCAGCAGCCAAAGTCTCGGGAGGGCCAGACAGAATGAGCAGTTCTTC.

This rearrangement joins TRBV29-1 to TRBJ2-7, with a tentative D call TRBD1 (7 bases). Germline assignment: CDR1 SQVTM and CDR2 ANQGSEA. The CDR3 sequence is 15 residues long. V lost 3 bases and J 3 bases, leaving 18 bases between the germline ends. CDR3 amino acids: CSVDGGPGTDYEQYF. CDR3 DNA: TGCAGCGTTGATGGGGGGCCGGGGACAGACTACGAGCAGTACTTC.

The rearrangement joins TRBV4-2 to TRBJ2-7, with D hard to call. With 2 bases removed from V and 0 bases from J, the gap between germline ends came to 11 bases. Per the germline V gene, CDR1 is LGHNA and CDR2 is YNFKEQ. The CDR3 covers 15 residues. The CDR3 DNA follows: TGTGCCAGCAGCCAACTGTTGCGGAGCTCCTACGAGCAGTACTTC. It yields the protein CASSQLLRSSYEQYF.

The J gene is TRBJ2-7, the V gene TRBV11-2; 7 bases agree with TRBD1. Germline-derived CDR1 and CDR2 are SGHAT and FQNNGV. This CDR3 contains 19 residues. V lost 2 bases to trimming and J lost 2 bases; unmatched junction nucleotides: 18. DNA for the CDR3: TGTGCCAGCAGCTTAAGATCAGTAGGAGCCGGACAGGCGACCTACGAGCAGTACTTC. Translating gives CASSLRSVGAGQATYEQYF. Variable domain in full (rest from reference TRBV11-2 and TRBJ2-7): EAGVAQSPRYKIIEKRQSVAFWCNPISGHATLYWYQQILGQGPKLLIQFQNNGVVDDSQLPKDRFSAERLKGVDSTLKIQPAKLEDSAVYLCASSLRSVGAGQATYEQYFGPGTRLTVT.

The rearrangement links TRBV5-6 to TRBJ1-2; 9 bases map to TRBD1. This CDR3 spans 14 amino acids. After removal of 4 bases from V and 8 bases from J, the junction contained 9 bases not matched to a gene. From germline, CDR1 is SGHDT and CDR2 YYEEEE. CDR3 amino acids: CASSVLQGAQGYTF. In nucleotides, the CDR3 is TGTGCCAGCAGCGTACTACAGGGGGCGCAAGGCTACACCTTC. Supplemented by reference TRBV5-6 and TRBJ1-2, the full variable domain reads DAGVTQSPTHLIKTRGQQVTLRCSPKSGHDTVSWYQQALGQGPQFIFQYYEEEERQRGNFPDRFSGHQFPNYSSELNVNALLLGDSALYLCASSVLQGAQGYTFGSGTRLTVV.

The V and J genes are TRBV9 and TRBJ2-3; possibly TRBD2 for D (7 bases). Germline V lookup: CDR1 SGDLS, CDR2 YYNGEE. V was cut by 4 bases and J by 2 bases, with 20 bases left in between. This CDR3 has 17 residues. The CDR3 region is CASSSRGGGLTTDTQYF. CDR3 DNA: TGTGCCAGCAGCTCAAGGGGCGGGGGCCTGACCACAGATACGCAGTATTTT.

The chain employs TRBV2 and TRBJ2-2; D gene ambiguous. The germline CDR1 and CDR2 sequences are SNHLY and FYNNEI. The CDR3 is made up of 14 amino acids. The germline V and J ends were trimmed by 6 bases and 1 base, with 9 bases remaining between them. Here the CDR3 DNA reads TGTGCCAGCAGGGCCAGACAGAACACCGGGGAGCTGTTTTTT. This encodes CASRARQNTGELFF.

V is TRBV29-1 and J is TRBJ2-5, with 14 bases that match TRBD2. CDR1 is SQVTM and CDR2 is ANQGSEA in the germline V gene. The CDR3 is 16 amino acids. V lost 1 base to trimming and J lost 5 bases; unmatched junction nucleotides: 6. The CDR3 sequence is CSVEATSGRVWETQYF. CDR3 DNA sequence: TGCAGCGTTGAAGCGACTAGCGGGAGGGTATGGGAGACCCAGTACTTC.

This clone was recorded a few times. The chain combines TRBV15 with TRBJ2-1, with TRBD1 matching 11 bases. This CDR3 region has 16 residues. Germline V lookup: CDR1 LNHNV, CDR2 YYDKDF (reference sequence). V trimming: 2 bases; J trimming: 6 bases; junction bases outside the gene matches: 6. CDR3 nucleotide sequence: TGTGCCACCAGCAGATCTTCCGGGACAGGGGGCAATGAGCAGTTCTTC. It specifies CATSRSSGTGGNEQFF.

This clone was picked up one time. The CDR3 DNA reads TGCGCCAGCAGCCAAGGTCGTTTAGGGAGTTACACCTTC. Its protein is CASSQGRLGSYTF. This chain connects TRBV4-3 to TRBJ1-2; D is uncertain. The CDR3 extends over 13 amino acids. Germline CDR1 reads LGHNA; CDR2 reads YSLEER. V lost 1 base and J lost 11, with 14 bases in between.

In DNA form, the CDR3 reads TGTGCCAGTCAGGGTACCAACTATGGCTACACCTTC. It is translated as CASQGTNYGYTF. This rearrangement joins TRBV9 to TRBJ1-2; D is perhaps TRBD1 (5 bases). The CDR3 spans 12 residues. Between the trimmed V and J ends, which lost 8 bases and 2 bases, there was a span of 10 bases. Germline V gives CDR1 SGDLS, CDR2 YYNGEE.

This rearrangement joins TRBV27 to TRBJ2-1; 8 nucleotides match TRBD1. The CDR3 sequence is 15 residues long. The germline V gene has CDR1 MNHEY and CDR2 SMNVEV (reference sequence). V lost 5 bases, J lost 6 bases, and 9 bases stayed unmatched. CDR3 sequence: CASSPRTGKGNEQFF. The CDR3 bases are TGTGCCAGCAGTCCCAGGACAGGGAAGGGCAATGAGCAGTTCTTC.

This rearrangement joins TRBV5-6 to TRBJ2-3, with 9 bases that match TRBD2. The CDR3 consists of 18 residues. Germline trimming cut 0 bases from V and 0 bases from J; bases unmatched to any gene: 8. Per the germline V gene, CDR1 is SGHDT and CDR2 is YYEEEE. The CDR3 here is CASSLDRSGLASTDTQYF. As DNA, the CDR3 is TGTGCCAGCAGCTTGGACAGATCTGGACTAGCGAGCACAGATACGCAGTATTTT.

The DNA for the CDR3 is TGTGCCAGCAGCTTAGCCTACCCCCACGCGGGAGTAAGCGATGAGCAGTTCTTC. Residues: CASSLAYPHAGVSDEQFF. The genes are TRBV11-2 and TRBJ2-1; TRBD2 matches 7 bases. V gave up 1 base and J gave up 8 bases; unmatched junction bases: 17. This CDR3 contains 18 residues. In germline, CDR1 is SGHAT, CDR2 FQNNGV.

This clone was recorded once. The rearrangement links TRBV10-1 to TRBJ1-5; D is unclear. Trimming shortened V by 3 bases and J by 7 bases, and 13 bases separated the two germline ends. There are 14 residues in the CDR3. Germline assignment: CDR1 WNHNN and CDR2 SYGVQD (reference sequence). The CDR3, as DNA: TGCGCCAGCAGTGAAAGTGGGCCTGGGCAGCCCCAGCATTTT. As protein: CASSESGPGQPQHF.

The rearrangement uses TRBV6-4 and TRBJ2-3; perhaps TRBD2 as D (6 bases). Per germline, CDR1 MRHNA and CDR2 SNTAGT. V dropped 4 bases and J dropped 8 bases, with 13 bases sitting between them. CDR3 length: 13 residues. Written as DNA, the CDR3 is TGTGCCAGCAGTGGATTGGAGGGAGGTACGCAGTATTTT. Translating it yields CASSGLEGGTQYF.

The gene calls are TRBV7-9 and TRBJ1-1; 7 nucleotides agree with TRBD1. The germline CDR1 and CDR2 sequences are SEHNR and FQNEAQ (reference sequence). The CDR3 is 17 residues long. Unmatched junction bases numbered 7, after V lost 0 bases and J lost 0 bases. CDR3 nucleotides: TGTGCCAGCAGCTTAGCGCTTACAGGGGACCTGAACACTGAAGCTTTCTTT. The encoded protein is CASSLALTGDLNTEAFF.

The chain joins TRBV19 to TRBJ1-3; the D gene is possibly TRBD1 (5 bases). Germline CDR1 LNHDA, CDR2 SQIVND (reference sequence). With 9 bases removed from V and 1 base from J, the gap between germline ends came to 13 bases. CDR3 length: 14 amino acids. The DNA of the CDR3 is TGTGCCAGCCATTGGGGGGTTTCTGGAAACACCATATATTTT. It codes for CASHWGVSGNTIYF.

The sample holds one count of this clone. V gene TRBV10-3 combines with J gene TRBJ2-4; D perhaps matches TRBD1 (6 bases). Germline V gene sequence: CDR1 ENHRY, CDR2 SYGVKD. V lost 3 bases, J lost 11 bases, and 20 bases lay in between. The length of the CDR3 is 15 residues. Written as DNA, the CDR3 is TGTGCCATCAGTGACAACGGCTCGGGGCAGGGGTTTCAGTACTTC. Translated: CAISDNGSGQGFQYF.

The chain combines TRBV27 with TRBJ2-7; 9 nucleotides match TRBD1. Germline V gives CDR1 MNHEY, CDR2 SMNVEV (reference sequence). There are 15 residues in the CDR3. Unmatched junction bases numbered 10, after V lost 6 bases and J lost 4 bases. The CDR3 is CASRLTGTGSYEQYF. In DNA, the CDR3 is TGTGCCAGCAGACTGACCGGGACAGGGAGTTACGAGCAGTACTTC.

Only a few counts were recorded for this clone. The chain combines TRBV10-3 with TRBJ1-2; the D gene is possibly TRBD1 (6 bases). CDR1 ENHRY and CDR2 SYGVKD come from the germline V gene. Trimming left V 3 bases short and J 8 bases short, with 10 bases between. The CDR3 is 12 amino acids. CDR3 amino acids: CAISDQGWGYTF. CDR3 in DNA: TGTGCCATCAGTGACCAGGGGTGGGGCTACACCTTC.

The chain uses TRBV27 and TRBJ2-3; a possible D gene is TRBD2 (5 bases). This CDR3 spans 14 amino acids. Germline CDR1 reads MNHEY; CDR2 reads SMNVEV (reference sequence). V was pared by 6 bases and J by 7 bases, with 17 bases between. CDR3 nucleotides: TGTGCCAGCAGATATAGCGCGAGCGTGCATACGCAGTATTTT. Its translation is CASRYSASVHTQYF.

The chain couples TRBV7-6 to TRBJ2-3, with 10 bases fitting TRBD1. V was clipped by 1 base and J by 8 bases; unmatched bases: 12. The CDR3 is 17 amino acids. Germline loops: CDR1 SGHVS, CDR2 FNYEAQ. CDR3 in amino acids: CASSLVGGDRGLATQYF. CDR3 DNA: TGTGCCAGCAGCTTAGTCGGGGGGGACAGGGGTTTGGCTACGCAGTATTTT. The complete variable domain, with remaining parts taken from reference TRBV7-6 and TRBJ2-3, reads GAGVSQSPRYKVTKRGQDVALRCDPISGHVSLYWYRQALGQGPEFLTYFNYEAQQDKSGLPNDRFSAERPEGSISTLTIQRTEQRDSAMYRCASSLVGGDRGLATQYFGPGTRLTVL.

In DNA, the CDR3 is TGTGCCAGCTCACCGATTACTAGCGGGAGCGGGTCCTACGAGCAGTACTTC. This sequence encodes CASSPITSGSGSYEQYF. This sequence joins TRBV18 and TRBJ2-7, with 11 bases aligning to TRBD2. The CDR3 contains 17 residues. The V gene's germline CDR1 is KGHSH and CDR2 LQKENI. After removal of 3 bases from V and 1 base from J, the junction contained 8 bases not matched to a gene. The variable domain in full, completed from reference TRBV18 and TRBJ2-7, reads NAGVMQNPRHLVRRRGQEARLRCSPMKGHSHVYWYRQLPEEGLKFMVYLQKENIIDESGMPKERFSAEFPKEGPSILRIQQVVRGDSAAYFCASSPITSGSGSYEQYFGPGTRLTVT.

The rearrangement links TRBV6-1 to TRBJ2-7; D gene unclear. Germline CDR1 MNHNS, CDR2 SASEGT. This CDR3 spans 12 amino acids. The V end was cut by 8 bases, the J end by 5 bases, with 13 bases between. The CDR3 DNA reads TGTGCCAGCGCTCAGAGCGTGAACGAGCAGTACTTC. Residues: CASAQSVNEQYF.

The chain links TRBV7-9 to TRBJ2-5, with TRBD2 matching over 7 bases. CDR1 is SEHNR, CDR2 FQNEAQ, per germline (reference sequence). The CDR3 has 15 residues. V lost 4 bases and J lost 4; bases outside the gene matches: 9. The DNA of the CDR3 is TGTGCCAGCAGCTGGGGAGCCGGGGAGGGAGAGACCCAGTACTTC. It is translated as CASSWGAGEGETQYF.

The chain joins TRBV4-1 to TRBJ1-4, with TRBD1 as a possible D gene (6 bases). Per the germline V gene, CDR1 is MGHRA and CDR2 is YSYEKL. The V and J ends lost 4 bases and 7 bases respectively, with 25 bases between them. CDR3 size: 18 residues. The chain's CDR3 is CASSPNREYKRYAEKLFF. In DNA, the CDR3 is TGCGCCAGCAGCCCCAACAGGGAGTATAAGCGTTATGCTGAAAAACTGTTTTTT.

This clone was observed a handful of times. The chain is built from TRBV27 and TRBJ1-1; 8 nucleotides agree with TRBD1. CDR1 and CDR2 (germline): MNHEY, SMNVEV (reference sequence). The V gene end was trimmed by 3 bases and the J gene end by 3 bases; junction bases not matched to a gene: 6. CDR3 length: 15 amino acids. Here the CDR3 reads CASSFGSGGYTEAFF. CDR3 DNA sequence: TGTGCCAGCAGTTTTGGGTCAGGGGGCTACACTGAAGCTTTCTTT.